One sample yielded the 17 T cell receptor beta chains listed below, sequenced in a study of blood T cells in healthy people across ages. Then a second PCR, running roughly 7 to 11 cycles, was carried out with a sample-barcoded 5' primer and a J-beta primer mix. TCRdb redid the calling of the 5' RACE reads with MiXCR, one entry per CDR3 protein. The sample has roughly 730,000 distinct CDR3 sequences, about 56% seen once. Sequencing was done on a sample of blood. The source of these receptors is a man aged 40-50 years in good health.

This clonotype was counted between two and nine times. V gene TRBV25-1 combines with J gene TRBJ2-3; 11 bases are shared with TRBD1. In germline, CDR1 is MGHDK, CDR2 SYGVNS. V was clipped by 5 bases and J by 4 bases; unmatched bases: 5. There are 15 residues in the CDR3. CDR3 DNA sequence: TGTGCCAGCAGTTGGGACAGGGGGGGCCCAGATACGCAGTATTTT. It codes for CASSWDRGGPDTQYF.

The rearrangement uses TRBV5-1 and TRBJ2-7; perhaps TRBD1 as D (6 bases). V lost 4 bases, J lost 3 bases, and 14 bases lay in between. This CDR3 region has 14 residues. The germline CDR1 and CDR2 sequences are SGHRS and YFSETQ. The CDR3 spells CASSADRTFYEQYF. Here the CDR3 DNA reads TGCGCCAGCAGCGCCGACAGGACTTTCTACGAGCAGTACTTC.

This clonotype occurred a few times. This rearrangement joins TRBV14 to TRBJ2-7, with 11 bases fitting TRBD2. Germline V lookup: CDR1 SGHDN, CDR2 FVKESK. The CDR3 spans 16 residues. The trim removed 1 base at V and 4 bases at J, leaving 6 bases unmatched. In DNA form, the CDR3 reads TGTGCCAGCAGCCAAGGTCCGGGACTAGCGGAATACGAGCAGTACTTC. Translation: CASSQGPGLAEYEQYF.

A few counts support this clonotype. The V call is TRBV10-3, the J call TRBJ2-5; tentatively, D is TRBD1 or TRBD2 (5 bases each). Germline values: CDR1 ENHRY, CDR2 SYGVKD. With 3 bases removed from V and 3 bases from J, the gap between germline ends came to 14 bases. The CDR3 consists of 15 residues. DNA of the CDR3: TGTGCCATCAGTGATAAAGGGACGTTCGAAGAGACCCAGTACTTC. Amino acid sequence: CAISDKGTFEETQYF.

Comment on this clonotype: The conserved phenylalanine or tryptophan is not found at the CDR3 terminus, so this likely reflects a read error. The chain links TRBV5-1 to TRBJ2-5, with D hard to call. CDR3 length: 16 amino acids. Germline loops: CDR1 SGHRS, CDR2 YFSETQ. Trimming removed 0 bases at V and 0 bases at J, with 12 bases between. CDR3 coding DNA: TGCGCCAGCAGCTTGGACGGAAAATTGTACCAAGAGACCCAGTACGTC. Translation gives CASSLDGKLYQETQYV.

About this clonotype itself: A read error may produce the germline difference seen at one junction end. V is TRBV4-1 and J is TRBJ2-7; 10 bases match TRBD1. This CDR3 spans 15 amino acids. The germline gives CDR1 MGHRA, CDR2 YSYEKL. CDR3 residues: CAGSQDRGSAYEQYF. CDR3 bases: TGCGCCGGCAGCCAGGACAGGGGGTCTGCCTACGAGCAGTACTTC.

This clonotype has just a few counts. The CDR3, as DNA: TGCAGTGCTAGTCTCCGGGGGCCCCCAGATACGCAGTATTTT. Translated: CSASLRGPPDTQYF. V usage is TRBV20-1 and J usage is TRBJ2-3; D is possibly TRBD1 or TRBD2 (6 bases each). Germline V gene data show CDR1 as DFQATT and CDR2 as SNEGSKA (reference sequence). V lost 3 bases and J 4 bases, leaving 14 bases between the germline ends. The CDR3 is 14 amino acids.

The chain recombines TRBV6-2 or TRBV6-3 with TRBJ2-2; TRBD1 matches 12 bases. Germline V gives CDR1 MNHEY, CDR2 SVGEGT. The junction had 13 bases not matched to a gene; V was cut back by 6 bases and J by 5 bases. There are 18 residues in the CDR3. The CDR3 DNA reads TGTGCCAGCAGAGAGACCGGGACAGGGGGCAGGTGGACCGGGGAGCTGTTTTTT. It encodes CASRETGTGGRWTGELFF.

J is TRBJ1-1 and V is TRBV5-1, with 7 bases matching TRBD1. The CDR3 loop spans 12 amino acids. The V and J ends lost 8 bases and 10 bases, in that order; junction bases with no gene match: 11. Germline values: CDR1 SGHRS, CDR2 YFSETQ. CDR3 sequence: CASSSDRVGAFF. The CDR3 DNA follows: TGCGCCAGTTCGTCCGACAGGGTAGGAGCTTTCTTT.

The V call is TRBV25-1, the J call TRBJ1-6; the D gene is possibly TRBD1 (6 bases). The germline gives CDR1 MGHDK, CDR2 SYGVNS. Trimming left V 4 bases short and J 5 bases short, with 15 bases between. The CDR3 has 16 amino acids. CDR3 in amino acids: CASSVSSGGHNSPLHF. CDR3 DNA: TGTGCCAGCAGTGTTAGTTCTGGGGGCCATAATTCACCCCTCCACTTT.

This clonotype was picked up a small number of times. The rearrangement links TRBV6-5 to TRBJ2-1, with 8 positions matching TRBD2. The CDR3 loop spans 15 amino acids. Germline V lookup: CDR1 MNHEY, CDR2 SVGAGI. V shed 2 bases and J 5 bases; nucleotides not matched to a gene: 5. The CDR3 region is CASSYSSGIHNEQFF. The CDR3 coding sequence is TGTGCCAGCAGTTACAGTAGCGGGATCCACAATGAGCAGTTCTTC.

For this clonotype: One junction end disagrees with the germline gene, perhaps due to a read error. This chain uses TRBV6-5 with TRBJ2-3; 7 bases align to TRBD2. Per germline, CDR1 MNHEY and CDR2 SVGAGI. The CDR3 consists of 18 residues. CDR3 residues: CASSDSSGLRGRADTQYF. The CDR3 DNA is TGTGCCAGCAGTGACTCCAGCGGGCTCCGGGGGAGGGCAGATACGCAGTATTTT.

This chain uses TRBV5-1 with TRBJ1-6, with 7 bases identical to TRBD1. With V trimmed by 0 bases and J by 14 bases, 8 bases remained unmatched. This CDR3 contains 14 residues. Germline CDR1 reads SGHRS; CDR2 reads YFSETQ. The DNA for the CDR3 is TGCGCCAGCAGCTTGGGGACAGGATCGTCAGCCCTCCACTTT. As protein: CASSLGTGSSALHF.

This chain links TRBV20-1 with TRBJ2-7, with D tentatively TRBD1 (6 bases). CDR3 size: 14 residues. Germline-derived CDR1 and CDR2 are DFQATT and SNEGSKA (reference sequence). The V gene lost 3 bases and the J gene lost 0 bases, with 12 bases spanning the gap. The DNA for the CDR3 is TGCAGTGCTAGCTTTGGGGACACCTCCTACGAGCAGTACTTC. As protein: CSASFGDTSYEQYF.

The chain has TRBV7-3 and TRBJ2-7; a possible D gene is TRBD1 (5 bases). The end of the DNA fits TRBJ2-4 better, so the J call may be wrong. CDR1 SGHTA and CDR2 FQGTGA come from the germline V gene. The CDR3 loop spans 14 amino acids. CDR3 bases: TGTGCCAGCAGTAATGGGGCGGTTGGAAACATTCAGTACTTC. This translates into CASSNGAVGNIQYF.

The chain carries TRBV28 and TRBJ2-1; 7 bases are shared with TRBD1. The germline CDR1 and CDR2 sequences are MDHEN and SYDVKM. V dropped 3 bases and J dropped 5; count of bases not matched to a gene: 10. CDR3 length: 16 amino acids. The CDR3 loop reads CASSLNRGEADNEQFF. CDR3 DNA sequence: TGTGCCAGCAGTTTGAACAGGGGCGAGGCGGACAATGAGCAGTTCTTC. Supplemented by reference TRBV28 and TRBJ2-1, the full variable domain reads DVKVTQSSRYLVKRTGEKVFLECVQDMDHENMFWYRQDPGLGLRLIYFSYDVKMKEKGDIPEGYSVSREKKERFSLILESASTNQTSMYLCASSLNRGEADNEQFFGPGTRLTVL.

CDR3: CASSLFPFAEGDTGELFF. In nucleotides, the CDR3 is TGTGCCAGCAGCCTATTCCCCTTTGCGGAGGGGGACACCGGGGAGCTGTTTTTT. This chain uses TRBV7-3 with TRBJ2-2, with D perhaps given as TRBD1 or TRBD2 (6 bases each). CDR3 length: 18 residues. Trimming took 5 bases from V and 3 from J, leaving 22 bases between them. The V gene's germline CDR1 is SGHTA and CDR2 FQGTGA.